This T cell receptor beta chain was profiled in a study of CD4 T cells in relation to SARS-CoV-2 and coronaviruses. The wider study: TCR beta CDR3s were sequenced after roughly nine-day antigen culture of PBMCs. Study-wide results and caveats: The cross-reactivity analysis covered only spike protein, not other viral proteins.

With 3 bases clipped from V and 5 bases from J, the junction kept 10 bases outside the gene matches. From germline, CDR1 is LNHDA and CDR2 SQIVND (reference sequence). The CDR3 is 16 amino acids. Assay: immunoSEQ multiplex PCR; the TCRdb copy retains only in-frame clones and omits some. The data show about 22,000 clones, roughly 73% seen once. Before the COVID-19 pandemic, during about 2010-2018, CD4+ T cells were taken from unexposed donors. CD4+ T cells were isolated from the cells after around eleven days of culture. Testing used SARS-CoV-2 S/N and four cold-coronavirus spikes on unexposed-donor CD4+ T cells, cells permitting. PBMCs were plated at a few million per well in IL-2-containing medium. Remarks on this clone: Its antigen is unknown.

The specimen sequenced was CD4+ T cells from PBMCs, cultured in vitro. The clonotype originates from a human donor in good health. The chain employs TRBV19 and TRBJ2-1; 7 bases map to TRBD2. The CDR3 DNA follows: TGTGCCAGTAGTATCCGGAGTAGCGGGCGCGACAATGAGCAGTTCTTC. This translates into CASSIRSSGRDNEQFF.